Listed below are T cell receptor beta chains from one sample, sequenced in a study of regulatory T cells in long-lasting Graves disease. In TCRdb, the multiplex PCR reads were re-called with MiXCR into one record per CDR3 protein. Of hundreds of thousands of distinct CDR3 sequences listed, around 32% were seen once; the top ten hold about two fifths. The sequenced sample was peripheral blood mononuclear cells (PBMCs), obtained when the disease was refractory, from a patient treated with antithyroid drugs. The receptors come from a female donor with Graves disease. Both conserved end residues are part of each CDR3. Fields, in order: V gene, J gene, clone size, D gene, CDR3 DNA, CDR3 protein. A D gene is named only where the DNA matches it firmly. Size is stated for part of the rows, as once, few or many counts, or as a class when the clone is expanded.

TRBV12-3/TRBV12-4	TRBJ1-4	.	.	TGTGCCAGCAGACCCGGGGATGCAACTAATGAAAAACTGCTTTTT	CASRPGDATNEKLLF
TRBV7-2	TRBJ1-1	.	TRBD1	TGTGCCAGCAGCCCACCCCCCATCCCGGGACAGGGGTGGACTGAAGCTTTCTTT	CASSPPPIPGQGWTEAFF
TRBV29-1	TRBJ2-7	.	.	TGCAGCGTTGCACAGGGAAATTCCTACGAGCAGTACTTC	CSVAQGNSYEQYF
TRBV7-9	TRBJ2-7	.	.	TGTGCCAGCAGCCCCTACCCCGGGACAAGAACCTACGAGCAGTACTTC	CASSPYPGTRTYEQYF
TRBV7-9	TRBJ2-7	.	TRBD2	TGTGCCAGCAGCCCGGTGACTAGCCCCTACGAGCAGTACTTC	CASSPVTSPYEQYF
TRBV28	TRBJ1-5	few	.	TGTGCCAGCAGTTCACAGGGAGTACAGCCCCAGCATTTT	CASSSQGVQPQHF
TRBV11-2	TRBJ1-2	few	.	TGTGCCAGCAGCGGGGCCATGGGCTACACCTTC	CASSGAMGYTF
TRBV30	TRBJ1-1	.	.	TGTGCCTGGAGTGGGGCCCTGGGCACTGAAGCTTTCTTT	CAWSGALGTEAFF
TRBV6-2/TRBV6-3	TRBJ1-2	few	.	TGTGCCACCAGAAGGGCTCTTGGCTATGGGGGCTACACCTTC	CATRRALGYGGYTF
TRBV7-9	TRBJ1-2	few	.	TGTGCCAGTAGCTTAATTGGGACATACTATGGCTACACCTTC	CASSLIGTYYGYTF
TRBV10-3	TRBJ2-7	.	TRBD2	TGTGCCATCAGTGGGGTGTCAGCGGGGCTCCTCGAGCAGTACTTC	CAISGVSAGLLEQYF
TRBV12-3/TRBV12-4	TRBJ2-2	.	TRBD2	TGTGCCAGCAGGAGTAGCGGGAGCAGGGCTTACACCGGGGAGCTGTTTTTT	CASRSSGSRAYTGELFF
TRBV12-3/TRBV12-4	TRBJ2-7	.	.	TGTGCCAGCAGTTTAAGGGGTCTACCCAGCTCCTACGAGCAGTACTTC	CASSLRGLPSSYEQYF
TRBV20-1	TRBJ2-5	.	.	TGCAGTGCCCTGGGGCGGTCGCTTGGGACCCAGTACTTC	CSALGRSLGTQYF
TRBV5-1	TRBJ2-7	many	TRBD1	TGTGCCAGCAGTTCCGGGACAGAGACCTACGAGCAGTACTTC	CASSSGTETYEQYF
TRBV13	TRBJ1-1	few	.	TGTGCCAGCAGCCCCGACGCCTCGAGGAACACTGAAGCTTTCTTT	CASSPDASRNTEAFF
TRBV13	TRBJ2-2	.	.	TGTGCCAGCAGCCCGAGGACACCTCGGGGTGGGGAGCTGTTTTTT	CASSPRTPRGGELFF
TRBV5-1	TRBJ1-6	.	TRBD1	TGCGCCAGCAGCTTAGATCCGGGACAGGGATACTCACCCCTCCACTTT	CASSLDPGQGYSPLHF
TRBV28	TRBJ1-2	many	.	TGTGCCAGCAGTTTATCGGCCCTGACTGGCTACACCTTC	CASSLSALTGYTF
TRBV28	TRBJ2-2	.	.	TGTGCCAGCAGTCTCCGGACACCAACGAACACCGGGGAGCTGTTTTTT	CASSLRTPTNTGELFF
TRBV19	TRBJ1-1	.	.	TGTGCCAGTAGGGTTGGGGGCGGGAACACTGAAGCTTTCTTT	CASRVGGGNTEAFF
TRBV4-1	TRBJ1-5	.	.	TGCGCCACCTCCCCGACACCAATCTATCAGCCCCAGCATTTT	CATSPTPIYQPQHF
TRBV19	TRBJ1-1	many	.	TGTGCCAGTAGTATAGATTACGGCCCGAACACTGAAGCTTTCTTT	CASSIDYGPNTEAFF